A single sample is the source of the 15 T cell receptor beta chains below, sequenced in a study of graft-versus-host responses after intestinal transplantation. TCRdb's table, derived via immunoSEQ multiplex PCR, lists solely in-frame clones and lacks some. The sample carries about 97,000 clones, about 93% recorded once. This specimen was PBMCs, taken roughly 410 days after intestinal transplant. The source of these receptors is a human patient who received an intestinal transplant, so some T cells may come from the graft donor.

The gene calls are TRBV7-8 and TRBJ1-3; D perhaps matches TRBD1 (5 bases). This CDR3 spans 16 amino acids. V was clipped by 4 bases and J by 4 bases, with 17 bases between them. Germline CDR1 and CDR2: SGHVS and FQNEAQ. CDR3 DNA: TGTGCCAGCAGCTATCCGAGGTGGCAGGGAGGAAACACCATATATTTT. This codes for CASSYPRWQGGNTIYF.

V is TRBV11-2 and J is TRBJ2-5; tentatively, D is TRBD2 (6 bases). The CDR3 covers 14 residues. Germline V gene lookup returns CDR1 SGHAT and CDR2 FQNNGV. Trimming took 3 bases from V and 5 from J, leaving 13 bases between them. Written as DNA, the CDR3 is TGTGCCAGCAGCTTGGCGGGGACGGGGGAGACCCAGTACTTC. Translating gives CASSLAGTGETQYF.

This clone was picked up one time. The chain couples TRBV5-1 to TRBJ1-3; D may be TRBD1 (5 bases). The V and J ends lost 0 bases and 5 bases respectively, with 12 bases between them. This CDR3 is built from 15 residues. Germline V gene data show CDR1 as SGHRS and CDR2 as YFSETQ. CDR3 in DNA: TGCGCCAGCAGCTTGGAAGGGGAATTCAGAAACACCATATATTTT. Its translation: CASSLEGEFRNTIYF. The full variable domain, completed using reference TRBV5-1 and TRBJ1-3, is KAGVTQTPRYLIKTRGQQVTLSCSPISGHRSVSWYQQTPGQGLQFLFEYFSETQRNKGNFPGRFSGRQFSNSRSEMNVSTLELGDSALYLCASSLEGEFRNTIYFGEGSWLTVV.

DNA of the CDR3: TGTGCCAGCAGCATCGGGCCGTTGGGGGACAATGAGCAGTTCTTC. Translating it yields CASSIGPLGDNEQFF. This sequence joins TRBV9 and TRBJ2-1; D is perhaps TRBD1 or TRBD2 (5 bases each). This CDR3 comprises 15 residues. Germline V gene lookup returns CDR1 SGDLS and CDR2 YYNGEE. Deletions cut 4 bases from V and 5 bases from J, with 16 bases between.

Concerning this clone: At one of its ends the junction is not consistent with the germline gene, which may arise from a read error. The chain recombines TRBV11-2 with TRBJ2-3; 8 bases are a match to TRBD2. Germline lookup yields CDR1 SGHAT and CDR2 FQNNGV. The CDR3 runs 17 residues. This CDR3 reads CASSFRRGGGTTDMQYF. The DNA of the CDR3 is TGTGCCAGCAGCTTCCGTCGGGGCGGGGGGACCACAGATATGCAGTATTTT.

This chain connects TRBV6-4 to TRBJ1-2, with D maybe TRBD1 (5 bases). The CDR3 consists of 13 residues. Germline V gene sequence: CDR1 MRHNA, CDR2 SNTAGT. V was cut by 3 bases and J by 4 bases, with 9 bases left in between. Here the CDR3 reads CASSEGESYGYTF. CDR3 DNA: TGTGCCAGCAGTGAGGGGGAGAGCTATGGCTACACCTTC.

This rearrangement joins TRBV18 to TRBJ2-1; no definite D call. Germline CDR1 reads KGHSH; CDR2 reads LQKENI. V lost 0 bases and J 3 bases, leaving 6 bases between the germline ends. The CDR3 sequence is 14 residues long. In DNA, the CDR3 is TGTGCCAGCTCACCACCCGGTGGCTACAATGAGCAGTTCTTC. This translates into CASSPPGGYNEQFF.

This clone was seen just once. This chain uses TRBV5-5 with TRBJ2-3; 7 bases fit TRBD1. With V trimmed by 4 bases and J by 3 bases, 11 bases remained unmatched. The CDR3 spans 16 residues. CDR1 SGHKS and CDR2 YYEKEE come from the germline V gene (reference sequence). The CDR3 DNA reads TGTGCCAGCAGCCCTGCGGCAGGGGGATGGACAGATACGCAGTATTTT. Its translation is CASSPAAGGWTDTQYF.

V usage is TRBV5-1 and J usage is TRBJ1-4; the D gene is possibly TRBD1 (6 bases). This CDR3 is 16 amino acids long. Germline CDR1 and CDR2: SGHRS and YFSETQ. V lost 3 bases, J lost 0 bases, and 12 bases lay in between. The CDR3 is CASSWGNRATNEKLFF. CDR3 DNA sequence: TGCGCCAGCAGCTGGGGGAACAGGGCAACTAATGAAAAACTGTTTTTT. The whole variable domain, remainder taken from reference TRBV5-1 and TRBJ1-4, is KAGVTQTPRYLIKTRGQQVTLSCSPISGHRSVSWYQQTPGQGLQFLFEYFSETQRNKGNFPGRFSGRQFSNSRSEMNVSTLELGDSALYLCASSWGNRATNEKLFFGSGTQLSVL.

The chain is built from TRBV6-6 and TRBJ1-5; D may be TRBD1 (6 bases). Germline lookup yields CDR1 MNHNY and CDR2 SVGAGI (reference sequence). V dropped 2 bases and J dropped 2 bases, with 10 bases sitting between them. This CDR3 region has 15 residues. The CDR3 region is CASSYDRRRNQPQHF. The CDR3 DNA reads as TGTGCCAGCAGTTACGACAGGCGGCGCAATCAGCCCCAGCATTTT.

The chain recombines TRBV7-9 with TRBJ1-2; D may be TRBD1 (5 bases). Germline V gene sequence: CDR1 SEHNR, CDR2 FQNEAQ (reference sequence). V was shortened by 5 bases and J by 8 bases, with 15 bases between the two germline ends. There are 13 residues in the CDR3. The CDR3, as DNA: TGTGCCAGCAGCCCCCGGGGCCCTTGGGGCTACACCTTC. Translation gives CASSPRGPWGYTF.

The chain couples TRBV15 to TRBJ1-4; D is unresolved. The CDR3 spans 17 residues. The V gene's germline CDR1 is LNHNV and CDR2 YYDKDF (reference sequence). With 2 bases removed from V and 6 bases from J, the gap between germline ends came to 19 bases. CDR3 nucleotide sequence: TGTGCCACCAGCAGAATTTATGTCGCCGGGTCAGATGAAAAACTGTTTTTT. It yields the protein CATSRIYVAGSDEKLFF.

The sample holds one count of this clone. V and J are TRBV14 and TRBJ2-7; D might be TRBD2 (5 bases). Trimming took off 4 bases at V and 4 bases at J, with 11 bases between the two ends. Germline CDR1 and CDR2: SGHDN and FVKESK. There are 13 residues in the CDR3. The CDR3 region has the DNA TGTGCCAGCAGCCCCGTGGGAGTTTACGAGCAGTACTTC. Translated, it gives CASSPVGVYEQYF.

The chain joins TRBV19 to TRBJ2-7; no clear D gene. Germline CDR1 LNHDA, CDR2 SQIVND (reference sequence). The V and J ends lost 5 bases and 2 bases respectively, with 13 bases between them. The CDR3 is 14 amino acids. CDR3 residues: CASSPYPRTYEQYF. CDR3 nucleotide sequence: TGTGCCAGTAGTCCCTATCCCCGGACCTACGAGCAGTACTTC.

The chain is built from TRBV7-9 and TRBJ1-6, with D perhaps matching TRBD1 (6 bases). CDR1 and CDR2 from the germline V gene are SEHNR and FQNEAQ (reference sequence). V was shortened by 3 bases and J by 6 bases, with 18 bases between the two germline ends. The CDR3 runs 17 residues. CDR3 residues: CASSLGPTGSGNSPLHF. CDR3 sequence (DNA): TGTGCCAGCAGCTTGGGACCAACAGGGTCGGGTAATTCACCCCTCCACTTT.